Listed here are 20 T cell receptor beta chains from one sample, sequenced in a study of T cell responses to AZD1222 COVID-19 vaccine. Using immunoSEQ multiplex PCR, the repertoire was profiled, and TCRdb retains in-frame clones only, with some absent. The repertoire includes approximately 120,000 clones, 91% of them detected once, and 7.5% sits in the top ten. Material: peripheral blood, obtained on day 0 of AZD1222 vaccination. The source is an adult in good health.

The CDR3 DNA sequence: TGTGCCAGCAGCCCCGAGGACAGGACGAACACTGAAGCTTTCTTT. This encodes CASSPEDRTNTEAFF. V and J are TRBV27 and TRBJ1-1, with 7 bases matching TRBD1. This CDR3 is 15 amino acids long. The germline V gene encodes CDR1 MNHEY and CDR2 SMNVEV (reference sequence). Trimming took 6 bases from V and 1 from J; bases not matched to a gene: 8.

This clone occurred once. V usage is TRBV10-3 and J usage is TRBJ1-1; D unclear. This CDR3 has 12 residues. Between the trimmed V and J ends, which lost 0 bases and 1 base, there was a span of 0 bases. In germline, CDR1 is ENHRY, CDR2 SYGVKD. The chain's CDR3 is CAISESNTEAFF. CDR3 sequence (DNA): TGTGCCATCAGTGAGTCGAACACTGAAGCTTTCTTT.

The chain uses TRBV3-1 (or the pseudogene TRBV3-2) and TRBJ1-3; 8 bases are a match to TRBD1. Per germline, CDR1 LGHDT and CDR2 YNNKEL (reference sequence). After removal of 4 bases from V and 7 bases from J, the junction contained 9 bases not matched to a gene. The CDR3 covers 15 residues. The CDR3 DNA sequence: TGTGCCAGCAGCCCACCCCGACGGACAGGGAACACCATATATTTT. Translated: CASSPPRRTGNTIYF.

This sequence joins TRBV10-2 and TRBJ1-3; 8 bases agree with TRBD1. CDR1 WSHSY and CDR2 SAAADI come from the germline V gene. V was clipped by 3 bases and J by 0 bases; unmatched bases: 1. CDR3 size: 15 residues. Here the CDR3 reads CASSEQGGSGNTIYF. As DNA, the CDR3 is TGCGCCAGCAGTGAACAGGGGGGCTCTGGAAACACCATATATTTT.

The V call is TRBV28, the J call TRBJ1-5; 10 nucleotides line up with TRBD1. From germline, CDR1 is MDHEN and CDR2 SYDVKM. The V and J ends lost 6 bases and 5 bases, in that order; junction bases with no gene match: 7. This CDR3 contains 15 residues. The CDR3 sequence is CASSPRGTGDQPQHF. CDR3 sequence (DNA): TGTGCCAGCAGCCCGAGGGGGACAGGGGATCAGCCCCAGCATTTT. Full variable domain (missing parts from reference TRBV28 and TRBJ1-5): DVKVTQSSRYLVKRTGEKVFLECVQDMDHENMFWYRQDPGLGLRLIYFSYDVKMKEKGDIPEGYSVSREKKERFSLILESASTNQTSMYLCASSPRGTGDQPQHFGDGTRLSIL.

The genes are TRBV18 and TRBJ2-7; D is undetermined. This CDR3 has 12 amino acids. Trimming removed 2 bases from V and 7 bases from J, with 9 bases in between. Germline V gene data show CDR1 as KGHSH and CDR2 as LQKENI. The CDR3: CASSPETGEQYF. In DNA form, the CDR3 reads TGTGCCAGCTCACCAGAAACTGGGGAGCAGTACTTC.

This chain connects TRBV30 to TRBJ2-7, with D perhaps TRBD2 (6 bases). This CDR3 contains 13 residues. CDR1 and CDR2 (germline): GTSNPN, SVGIG (reference sequence). V was shortened by 8 bases and J by 3 bases, with 17 bases between the two germline ends. The CDR3 sequence is CAAQVPGGYEQYF. CDR3 nucleotide sequence: TGTGCCGCCCAGGTCCCCGGGGGCTACGAGCAGTACTTC.

This clone was detected a few times. This chain uses TRBV6-5 with TRBJ1-6; 7 positions agree with TRBD1. V was clipped by 7 bases and J by 4 bases; unmatched bases: 4. This CDR3 is 14 amino acids long. CDR1 is MNHEY and CDR2 is SVGAGI in the germline V gene. As DNA, the CDR3 is TGTGCCAGCACCCCGGGACAGTATAATTCACCCCTCCACTTT. As protein: CASTPGQYNSPLHF.

The chain links TRBV6-5 to TRBJ1-3; 7 bases line up with TRBD1. The CDR3 is 14 residues long. Germline V gene data show CDR1 as MNHEY and CDR2 as SVGAGI. The J segment lost 6 bases and the V segment lost 6 bases, leaving 8 bases of the junction unmatched. CDR3 protein: CASSPQGLENTIYF. DNA of the CDR3: TGTGCCAGCAGCCCACAGGGGTTGGAAAACACCATATATTTT.

The rearrangement links TRBV6-1 to TRBJ2-5, with 9 bases identical to TRBD1. Germline values: CDR1 MNHNS, CDR2 SASEGT. Unmatched junction bases numbered 7, after V lost 2 bases and J lost 3 bases. The CDR3 is made up of 16 amino acids. This CDR3 reads CASSEPGQGLEETQYF. The CDR3 DNA is TGTGCCAGCAGTGAACCCGGACAGGGGCTGGAAGAGACCCAGTACTTC.

The V gene is TRBV6-5, the J gene TRBJ1-1; D is possibly TRBD1 (5 bases). The CDR3 covers 15 residues. Germline V CDR1 and CDR2: MNHEY, SVGAGI. Trimming cost V 4 bases and J 1 base, with 13 bases left between them. The DNA for the CDR3 is TGTGCCAGCAGTTCGCCCATGAGGGGGAACACTGAAGCTTTCTTT. It specifies CASSSPMRGNTEAFF.

The chain carries TRBV27 and TRBJ1-2; no reliable D call. With 10 bases removed from V and 2 bases from J, the gap between germline ends came to 11 bases. CDR1 and CDR2 from the germline V gene are MNHEY and SMNVEV (reference sequence). The CDR3 is 12 residues long. The DNA of the CDR3 is TGTGCCACGGTTGTGCCCAACTATGGCTACACCTTC. It encodes CATVVPNYGYTF.

CDR3: CASSLTGADYGYTF. DNA for the CDR3: TGTGCCAGCAGCCTCACAGGGGCCGACTATGGCTACACCTTC. The chain couples TRBV5-6 to TRBJ1-2; 7 bases map to TRBD1. Trimming removed 4 bases from V and 3 bases from J; junction bases left unmatched: 6. Germline lookup yields CDR1 SGHDT and CDR2 YYEEEE. This CDR3 has 14 amino acids.

The chain employs TRBV9 and TRBJ2-7; 7 bases align to TRBD1. The V gene end was trimmed by 0 bases and the J gene end by 6 bases; junction bases not matched to a gene: 6. The CDR3 is 14 residues long. CDR1 and CDR2 (germline): SGDLS, YYNGEE. CDR3 protein: CASSVEGQSLEQYF. DNA of the CDR3: TGTGCCAGCAGCGTAGAGGGACAGTCCCTCGAGCAGTACTTC.

CDR3 in amino acids: CASSLTGSSGNTIYF. Here the CDR3 DNA reads TGTGCCAGCAGTTTAACAGGGTCGTCTGGAAACACCATATATTTT. The chain links TRBV27 to TRBJ1-3, with D possibly TRBD1 on 6 matching bases. V gave up 2 bases and J gave up 1 base, with 9 bases separating them. Germline CDR1 reads MNHEY; CDR2 reads SMNVEV (reference sequence). This CDR3 comprises 15 residues.

The chain joins TRBV4-1 to TRBJ2-3, with TRBD2 matching over 7 bases. Germline CDR1 MGHRA, CDR2 YSYEKL. The CDR3 totals 15 residues. The ends lost 1 base at V and 6 bases at J; junction bases unmatched: 7. CDR3 loop: CASSQGQAGMDTQYF. For the CDR3, the DNA is TGCGCCAGCAGCCAAGGCCAAGCGGGAATGGATACGCAGTATTTT.

V usage is TRBV10-3 and J usage is TRBJ1-1; 9 bases are a match to TRBD1. Germline V gene sequence: CDR1 ENHRY, CDR2 SYGVKD. This CDR3 contains 14 residues. Trimming took 8 bases from V and 6 from J; bases not matched to a gene: 10. CDR3: CAIGTGTGKAEAFF. The DNA for the CDR3 is TGTGCCATCGGAACCGGGACAGGGAAGGCTGAAGCTTTCTTT.

CDR3 sequence reads: CASSFKTSKYNEQFF. In DNA form, the CDR3 reads TGTGCCAGCAGCTTTAAAACTAGCAAGTACAATGAGCAGTTCTTC. The chain employs TRBV5-5 and TRBJ2-1; D possibly corresponds to TRBD2 (6 bases). Trimming took 2 bases from V and 4 from J, leaving 13 bases between them. The germline gives CDR1 SGHKS, CDR2 YYEKEE (reference sequence). There are 15 residues in the CDR3.

J is TRBJ1-4 and V is TRBV5-4; 8 bases agree with TRBD1. Trimming took 0 bases from V and 5 from J; bases not matched to a gene: 3. This CDR3 region has 15 residues. CDR1 is SGHNT, CDR2 YYREEE, per germline (reference sequence). The CDR3 bases are TGTGCCAGCAGCTTGGAACGGACAGGGAATGAAAAACTGTTTTTT. This codes for CASSLERTGNEKLFF.

This sequence joins TRBV5-6 and TRBJ1-6, with D tentatively TRBD1 (5 bases). V was cut by 3 bases and J by 0 bases, with 10 bases left in between. The CDR3 runs to 16 residues. Germline V gene data show CDR1 as SGHDT and CDR2 as YYEEEE. The CDR3 spells CASSSAGSSYNSPLHF. The CDR3 bases are TGTGCCAGCAGCTCGGCAGGGAGCTCCTATAATTCACCCCTCCACTTT.